In this sample, the clone carrying this T cell receptor (beta chain) turned up a few times. The source of the blood RNA was unsorted whole blood, and germline DNA was extracted as well. A constant-region primer served to make TCR beta cDNA from around 540 ng total RNA. It was through three nested multiplex PCR rounds of slightly modified ARM-PCR that TCR beta libraries arose. Each CDR3 protein is one row after TCRdb ran MiXCR on the multiplex PCR reads. The data show around 330,000 distinct CDR3 sequences, more than 55% seen once. The data were taken from a study of tumor-infiltrating lymphocytes in primary liver carcinoma. The material sequenced was peripheral blood. The receptor was isolated from a woman in her thirties with primary liver carcinoma and hepatitis B virus infection.

The CDR3, as DNA: TGTGCCAGCAGTGAAGTGGGGGACAGCCTTCAAGAGACCCAGTACTTC. It is translated as CASSEVGDSLQETQYF. J is TRBJ2-5 and V is TRBV6-1, with TRBD1 matching 7 bases. From germline, CDR1 is MNHNS and CDR2 SASEGT. CDR3 size: 16 residues. The trim removed 1 base at V and 2 bases at J, leaving 7 bases unmatched.